This TCR beta chain appears in the sequencing data of a study of cytomegalovirus exposure and HLA in healthy donors. On this clone itself: Its antigen is not identified.

Study conclusions and caveats: An ancestry cluster, one associated with Asian ancestry, reportedly showed fewer N-insertions than the 666-donor mean in a later analysis. Certain sequence variants were highly shared and formed a cluster, and this cluster was likely a sequencing artifact.

Healthy donors of bone marrow made up the group. The germline gives CDR1 SGHRS, CDR2 YFSETQ. The trim removed 2 bases at V and 4 bases at J, leaving 8 bases unmatched. This CDR3 spans 17 amino acids. Vbeta (60) and Jbeta (13) primers were used in the PCR. Produced via immunoSEQ multiplex PCR; TCRdb's table is partial and in-frame only. The sample includes around 130,000 clones, roughly 9% of them seen just once. Sequencing input: PBMCs. The clonotype comes from a woman between 35 and 50 years old in good health and CMV-seropositive. The V gene is TRBV5-1, the J gene TRBJ2-2; 10 bases map to TRBD2. The CDR3 sequence: CASSLTGTSVPTGELFF. Here the CDR3 DNA reads TGCGCCAGCAGCTTAACCGGGACTAGCGTCCCCACCGGGGAGCTGTTTTTT.